One sample yielded the 31 T cell receptor beta chains listed below, sequenced in a study of cytomegalovirus exposure and HLA in healthy donors (dated by TCRdb to about 2017). Receptor amplification or capture employed the immunoSEQ multiplex PCR assay. For the multiplex PCR, a mixture combining 60 forward primers for TCR Vbeta segments and 13 reverse primers for TCR Jbeta segments was used. In its TCRdb copy, this immuneACCESS table keeps in-frame sequences only and misses some clones. Where compared with another copy, unresolved V genes explain less than half of these, and the others have no known cause. This sample gives about 140,000 clones in total; 73% of them show up just once. 1% to 1.5% of the sample is in the top ten clones. Sequenced: PBMCs. Receptors originate from a middle-aged woman in good health and CMV-seronegative.

As for this clone: This CDR3 is also generated by other DNA sequences in the sample. The DNA of the CDR3 is TGTGCCAGCAGGACAGGGAATCAGCCCCAGCATTTT. It translates to CASRTGNQPQHF. The chain links TRBV6-5 to TRBJ1-5, with 7 bases matching TRBD1. This CDR3 has 12 amino acids. The J segment lost 4 bases and the V segment lost 6 bases, leaving 0 bases of the junction unmatched. Germline V gene lookup returns CDR1 MNHEY and CDR2 SVGAGI.

On this clone itself: Other DNA sequences from this sample encode an identical CDR3 as well. This chain connects TRBV29-1 to TRBJ2-5; perhaps TRBD2 as D (7 bases). V lost 5 bases, J lost 5 bases, and 15 bases lay in between. Germline-derived CDR1 and CDR2 are SQVTM and ANQGSEA. The CDR3 loop spans 13 amino acids. The DNA of the CDR3 is TGCAGCGTTAATAGGGGGGGAGTGGAGACCCAGTACTTC. This encodes CSVNRGGVETQYF.

The CDR3 DNA reads TGTGCCACCGAGGAGATGAGCGGGGGGGTGGAAGATACGCAGTATTTT. It translates to CATEEMSGGVEDTQYF. The rearrangement joins TRBV2 to TRBJ2-3; 10 nucleotides match TRBD2. CDR3 length equals 16 residues. Germline assignment: CDR1 SNHLY and CDR2 FYNNEI. The ends lost 10 bases at V and 5 bases at J; junction bases unmatched: 15.

This chain links TRBV14 with TRBJ1-5, with 7 positions matching TRBD1. V trimming: 2 bases; J trimming: 6 bases; junction bases outside the gene matches: 1. This CDR3 region has 13 residues. The germline gives CDR1 SGHDN, CDR2 FVKESK. CDR3 coding DNA: TGTGCCAGCAGCCAAAACAGGGGTCAGCCCCAGCATTTT. This translates into CASSQNRGQPQHF.

The chain combines TRBV5-4 with TRBJ2-2; D not resolved. Trimming stripped 4 bases from V and 1 base from J, with 11 bases between. CDR1 is SGHNT and CDR2 is YYREEE in the germline V gene (reference sequence). This CDR3 has 15 amino acids. CDR3 loop: CASSPRHMNTGELFF. CDR3 DNA: TGTGCCAGCAGCCCCCGACACATGAACACCGGGGAGCTGTTTTTT. The complete variable domain, with remaining parts taken from reference TRBV5-4 and TRBJ2-2, reads ETGVTQSPTHLIKTRGQQVTLRCSSQSGHNTVSWYQQALGQGPQFIFQYYREEENGRGNFPPRFSGLQFPNYSSELNVNALELDDSALYLCASSPRHMNTGELFFGEGSRLTVL.

The genes are TRBV5-1 and TRBJ2-2; no clear D. The CDR3 consists of 14 residues. The V gene's germline CDR1 is SGHRS and CDR2 YFSETQ. V gave up 5 bases and J gave up 0 bases, with 8 bases separating them. The chain's CDR3 is CASRTVPNTGELFF. CDR3 in DNA: TGCGCCAGCAGAACAGTGCCGAACACCGGGGAGCTGTTTTTT.

The chain links TRBV6-1 to TRBJ1-6; 8 bases align to TRBD1. With 2 bases clipped from V and 7 bases from J, the junction kept 7 bases outside the gene matches. This CDR3 has 16 residues. Germline CDR1 and CDR2: MNHNS and SASEGT. Here the CDR3 reads CASSEIGTGRNSPLHF. The CDR3 DNA reads TGTGCCAGCAGTGAAATCGGGACAGGTCGAAATTCACCCCTCCACTTT.

There are a few counts of this clone. V is TRBV5-1 and J is TRBJ1-1; TRBD1 matches at 7 bases. The V gene end was trimmed by 4 bases and the J gene end by 5 bases; junction bases not matched to a gene: 8. Germline V lookup: CDR1 SGHRS, CDR2 YFSETQ. The CDR3 has 14 residues. The CDR3 nucleotides read TGCGCCAGCAGCCGCAGGGGGGACGGAACTGAAGCTTTCTTT. It yields the protein CASSRRGDGTEAFF.

V usage is TRBV11-2 and J usage is TRBJ1-6, with unresolved D. CDR1 SGHAT and CDR2 FQNNGV come from the germline V gene. There are 12 residues in the CDR3. V lost 0 bases and J 14 bases, leaving 8 bases between the germline ends. The CDR3 region has the DNA TGTGCCAGCAGCTTAGATGCGAGGTCCCTCCACTTT. It is translated as CASSLDARSLHF. The whole variable domain, remainder taken from reference TRBV11-2 and TRBJ1-6, is EAGVAQSPRYKIIEKRQSVAFWCNPISGHATLYWYQQILGQGPKLLIQFQNNGVVDDSQLPKDRFSAERLKGVDSTLKIQPAKLEDSAVYLCASSLDARSLHFGNGTRLTVT.

This chain joins TRBV5-6 and TRBJ1-1; 11 nucleotides match TRBD1. Germline loops: CDR1 SGHDT, CDR2 YYEEEE. This CDR3 contains 17 residues. The V and J ends lost 4 bases and 3 bases, in that order; junction bases with no gene match: 11. As DNA, the CDR3 is TGTGCCAGCAGCCCCCGCGGTGGGACAGGGGGGCACACTGAAGCTTTCTTT. Protein: CASSPRGGTGGHTEAFF.

Only a few counts were recorded for this clone. V and J are TRBV10-3 and TRBJ1-1; D is unresolved. Trimming took off 0 bases at V and 4 bases at J, with 12 bases between the two ends. The length of the CDR3 is 15 residues. Per the germline V gene, CDR1 is ENHRY and CDR2 is SYGVKD. Here the CDR3 DNA reads TGTGCCATCAGTGAGTCCTCGGGAGGCGTCACTGAAGCTTTCTTT. This codes for CAISESSGGVTEAFF.

This chain connects TRBV9 to TRBJ2-1; possible D gene TRBD2, 7 bases. Germline V gene lookup returns CDR1 SGDLS and CDR2 YYNGEE. CDR3 length: 15 residues. Trimming stripped 2 bases from V and 6 bases from J, with 15 bases between. The CDR3 region is CASSVGRGLINEQFF. DNA of the CDR3: TGTGCCAGCAGCGTTGGGCGGGGGCTAATCAATGAGCAGTTCTTC. Filled out from reference TRBV9 and TRBJ2-1, the complete variable domain reads DSGVTQTPKHLITATGQRVTLRCSPRSGDLSVYWYQQSLDQGLQFLIQYYNGEERAKGNILERFSAQQFPDLHSELNLSSLELGDSALYFCASSVGRGLINEQFFGPGTRLTVL.

This chain joins TRBV9 and TRBJ1-4; no definite D call. V lost 0 bases and J lost 0, with 6 bases in between. The length of the CDR3 is 15 residues. Germline V gives CDR1 SGDLS, CDR2 YYNGEE. The CDR3 sequence is CASSVDPTTNEKLFF. In DNA, the CDR3 is TGTGCCAGCAGCGTAGATCCCACAACTAATGAAAAACTGTTTTTT.

A few counts support this clone. The chain links TRBV2 to TRBJ1-1; 7 bases fit TRBD1. J lost 11 bases, V lost 6 bases, and 15 bases had no gene match. CDR3 length: 14 amino acids. The germline gives CDR1 SNHLY, CDR2 FYNNEI. CDR3 sequence reads: CASSLTGTDAGAFF. The CDR3 coding sequence is TGTGCCAGCAGCCTGACCGGGACAGACGCGGGGGCTTTCTTT. Full variable domain (missing parts from reference TRBV2 and TRBJ1-1): EPEVTQTPSHQVTQMGQEVILRCVPISNHLYFYWYRQILGQKVEFLVSFYNNEISEKSEIFDDQFSVERPDGSNFTLKIRSTKLEDSAMYFCASSLTGTDAGAFFGQGTRLTVV.

The CDR3 protein is CASSSPGQGYNEQFF. As DNA, the CDR3 is TGTGCCAGCAGTTCTCCCGGACAGGGATACAATGAGCAGTTCTTC. The V gene is TRBV28, the J gene TRBJ2-1; 8 bases line up with TRBD1. Germline values: CDR1 MDHEN, CDR2 SYDVKM. V lost 4 bases, J lost 4 bases, and 6 bases stayed unmatched. This CDR3 region has 15 residues.

CDR3 region: CASSPPGGVPWAKNIQYF. In nucleotides, the CDR3 is TGTGCCAGCTCACCACCAGGAGGGGTTCCCTGGGCCAAAAACATTCAGTACTTC. V gene TRBV18 combines with J gene TRBJ2-4; possibly TRBD2 for D (6 bases). This CDR3 has 18 residues. Germline CDR1 and CDR2: KGHSH and LQKENI. Deletions cut 0 bases from V and 1 base from J, with 16 bases between.

The chain employs TRBV5-1 and TRBJ1-4, with D tentatively TRBD1 (6 bases). This CDR3 comprises 14 residues. The germline V gene encodes CDR1 SGHRS and CDR2 YFSETQ. Between the trimmed V and J ends, which lost 4 bases and 7 bases, there was a span of 14 bases. CDR3 sequence (DNA): TGCGCCAGCAGCCCAGGACAAGGGGGTGAAAAACTGTTTTTT. This gives the protein CASSPGQGGEKLFF.

This clone was observed a handful of times. The gene calls are TRBV6-5 and TRBJ2-2; D not resolved. The CDR3 extends over 15 amino acids. V shed 7 bases and J shed 6 bases, with 18 bases lying between them. CDR1 is MNHEY and CDR2 is SVGAGI in the germline V gene. CDR3 loop: CASTLVPYGAGELFF. Written as DNA, the CDR3 is TGTGCCAGCACCCTAGTCCCCTATGGCGCCGGGGAGCTGTTTTTT.

The chain recombines TRBV10-3 with TRBJ2-6, with 10 positions matching TRBD1. The CDR3 runs to 19 residues. Germline trimming cut 4 bases from V and 0 bases from J; bases unmatched to any gene: 9. Germline V gene sequence: CDR1 ENHRY, CDR2 SYGVKD. CDR3 DNA sequence: TGTGCCATCAGTGCAAATAAGGGACAGGGGTCCTCTGGGGCCAACGTCCTGACTTTC. Its protein is CAISANKGQGSSGANVLTF.

The chain recombines TRBV6-5 with TRBJ2-1, with D hard to call. This CDR3 comprises 13 residues. In germline, CDR1 is MNHEY, CDR2 SVGAGI. Trimming took off 4 bases at V and 10 bases at J, with 14 bases between the two ends. CDR3 protein: CASSCDGLEEQFF. Here the CDR3 DNA reads TGTGCCAGCAGTTGCGATGGTCTAGAGGAGCAGTTCTTC.

The chain has TRBV9 and TRBJ1-2, with a tentative D call TRBD1 (6 bases). Germline CDR1 and CDR2: SGDLS and YYNGEE. The CDR3 runs 16 residues. V was shortened by 2 bases and J by 2 bases, with 16 bases between the two germline ends. This CDR3 reads CASSVSFGGGNYGYTF. The CDR3 region has the DNA TGTGCCAGCAGCGTGTCGTTTGGGGGGGGCAACTATGGCTACACCTTC.

The rearrangement joins TRBV18 to TRBJ1-1; the D is unclear. V lost 3 bases, J lost 1 base, and 18 bases lay in between. The CDR3 runs to 17 residues. Germline CDR1 is KGHSH and CDR2 is LQKENI. The chain's CDR3 is CASSPMIPENTNTEAFF. The CDR3 nucleotides are TGTGCCAGCTCACCGATGATACCGGAGAACACGAACACTGAAGCTTTCTTT. The variable domain in full, completed from reference TRBV18 and TRBJ1-1, reads NAGVMQNPRHLVRRRGQEARLRCSPMKGHSHVYWYRQLPEEGLKFMVYLQKENIIDESGMPKERFSAEFPKEGPSILRIQQVVRGDSAAYFCASSPMIPENTNTEAFFGQGTRLTVV.

The chain uses TRBV5-4 and TRBJ2-5; perhaps TRBD2 as D (5 bases). CDR1 and CDR2 (germline): SGHNT, YYREEE (reference sequence). This CDR3 has 15 residues. V was shortened by 3 bases and J by 2 bases, with 14 bases between the two germline ends. Written as DNA, the CDR3 is TGTGCCAGCAGCTGGGTTATCGGGGAACAAGAGACCCAGTACTTC. Its translation is CASSWVIGEQETQYF.

This chain links TRBV10-3 with TRBJ2-7, with D perhaps matching TRBD2 (7 bases). CDR1 and CDR2 (germline): ENHRY, SYGVKD. The CDR3 is 12 amino acids. The V end lost 3 bases, the J end lost 12 bases, and 15 bases lay between the germline ends. The CDR3 sequence is CAISDEGRGLYV. The DNA for the CDR3 is TGTGCCATCAGTGATGAAGGGCGGGGGCTGTACGTC.

The rearrangement uses TRBV4-3 and TRBJ2-2; 7 nucleotides line up with TRBD1. Germline CDR1 LGHNA, CDR2 YSLEER. This CDR3 is 16 amino acids long. The V and J ends lost 1 base and 2 bases, in that order; junction bases with no gene match: 4. DNA for the CDR3: TGCGCCAGCAGCCAAGGGGTAGGGGGCAACACCGGGGAGCTGTTTTTT. Translated: CASSQGVGGNTGELFF.

The DNA for the CDR3 is TGTGCCAGCAGCTTAGATGCAGGGGGGTCTTATGGCTACACCTTC. It translates to CASSLDAGGSYGYTF. The chain employs TRBV7-2 and TRBJ1-2, with TRBD1 identical over 7 bases. J gave up 5 bases and V 1 base, and 7 bases lay outside the gene matches. This CDR3 contains 15 residues. CDR1 and CDR2 (germline): SGHTA, FQGNSA.

The chain combines TRBV12-5 with TRBJ1-1; D ambiguous. The ends were cut back, 6 bases at V and 5 bases at J, with 10 bases in the middle. The CDR3 extends over 12 amino acids. Germline V lookup: CDR1 LGHNT, CDR2 FRNRAP. CDR3 loop: CASGLRRTEAFF. As DNA, the CDR3 is TGTGCTAGTGGCCTTCGGCGGACTGAAGCTTTCTTT.

The chain employs TRBV2 and TRBJ2-5, with D tentatively TRBD1 (6 bases). Germline CDR1 is SNHLY and CDR2 is FYNNEI. Trimming cost V 2 bases and J 3 bases, with 19 bases left between them. The CDR3 is 17 amino acids. The CDR3 DNA sequence: TGTGCCAGCAGTGAATTAGGGCTCCCGGGGACAAAAGAGACCCAGTACTTC. Encoded protein: CASSELGLPGTKETQYF.

The chain carries TRBV5-1 and TRBJ2-5; 8 bases agree with TRBD2. The CDR3 extends over 15 amino acids. V gave up 3 bases and J gave up 5 bases; unmatched junction bases: 9. The germline CDR1 and CDR2 sequences are SGHRS and YFSETQ. CDR3 nucleotide sequence: TGCGCCAGCAGCTACGGGGGGGCCCTCGGTGAGACCCAGTACTTC. Amino acid sequence: CASSYGGALGETQYF.

The gene calls are TRBV7-3 and TRBJ2-3; unclear D gene. Germline V gene data show CDR1 as SGHTA and CDR2 as FQGTGA. This CDR3 region has 15 residues. V gave up 5 bases and J gave up 2 bases, with 14 bases separating them. The CDR3 sequence is CASSPRSDATDTQYF. DNA for the CDR3: TGTGCCAGCAGCCCTCGGAGCGATGCCACAGATACGCAGTATTTT.

V and J are TRBV5-1 and TRBJ2-3, with 13 bases identical to TRBD2. Unmatched junction bases numbered 7, after V lost 3 bases and J lost 3 bases. The CDR3 spans 17 residues. Looked up from germline, CDR1 is SGHRS and CDR2 is YFSETQ. The CDR3 region has the DNA TGCGCCAGCAGCTCCTCTGGACTAGCGGGGGTTACAGATACGCAGTATTTT. Translating gives CASSSSGLAGVTDTQYF. Looking up the rest from reference TRBV5-1 and TRBJ2-3 gives the full variable domain: KAGVTQTPRYLIKTRGQQVTLSCSPISGHRSVSWYQQTPGQGLQFLFEYFSETQRNKGNFPGRFSGRQFSNSRSEMNVSTLELGDSALYLCASSSSGLAGVTDTQYFGPGTRLTVL.